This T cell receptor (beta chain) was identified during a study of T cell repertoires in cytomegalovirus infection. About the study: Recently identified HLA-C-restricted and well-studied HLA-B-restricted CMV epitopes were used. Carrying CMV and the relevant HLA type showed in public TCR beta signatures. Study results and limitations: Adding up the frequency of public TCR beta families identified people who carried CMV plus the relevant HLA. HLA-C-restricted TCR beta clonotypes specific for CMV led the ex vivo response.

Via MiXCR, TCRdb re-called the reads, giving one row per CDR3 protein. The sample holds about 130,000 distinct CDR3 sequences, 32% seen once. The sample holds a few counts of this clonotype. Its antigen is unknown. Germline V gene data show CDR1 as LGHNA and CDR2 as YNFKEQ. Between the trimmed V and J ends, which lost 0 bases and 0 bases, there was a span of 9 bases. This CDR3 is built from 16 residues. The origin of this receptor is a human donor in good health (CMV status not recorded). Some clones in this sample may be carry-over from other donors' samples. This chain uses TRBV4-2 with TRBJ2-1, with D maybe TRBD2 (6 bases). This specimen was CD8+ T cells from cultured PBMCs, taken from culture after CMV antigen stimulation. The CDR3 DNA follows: TGTGCCAGCAGCCAAGAGAGCGGGTACTCCTACAATGAGCAGTTCTTC. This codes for CASSQESGYSYNEQFF.